This TCR beta chain is drawn from a study of cytomegalovirus exposure and HLA in healthy donors. Findings and caveats of the study: Researchers reported in a later analysis that a missense DCLRE1C variant was tied to TCR beta V- and J-gene trimming. Follow-up analysis seemed to connect common viral pathogens with several of the most significant clusters identified. In a later analysis, productive TCRs from donors in an Asian-associated ancestry cluster reportedly carried fewer N-insertions than the cohort mean.

Primers included in the PCR were 60 Vbeta and 13 Jbeta primers. Sequencing was performed with immunoSEQ multiplex PCR; in TCRdb, only in-frame clones are kept and a portion is missing. This table holds 150,000 to 200,000 clones. The CDR3 is made up of 14 amino acids. Germline V gives CDR1 ENHRY, CDR2 SYGVKD. V lost 3 bases and J 7 bases, leaving 15 bases between the germline ends. With regard to this clone: Its specificity is unknown.

The rearrangement uses TRBV10-3 and TRBJ2-5; possible D gene TRBD2, 6 bases. The TCR sequence derives from a young woman in good health and CMV-seropositive. Input material: PBMCs. CDR3 region: CAISDLGGAGTQYF. In nucleotides, the CDR3 is TGTGCCATCAGTGATCTCGGGGGAGCGGGGACCCAGTACTTC.